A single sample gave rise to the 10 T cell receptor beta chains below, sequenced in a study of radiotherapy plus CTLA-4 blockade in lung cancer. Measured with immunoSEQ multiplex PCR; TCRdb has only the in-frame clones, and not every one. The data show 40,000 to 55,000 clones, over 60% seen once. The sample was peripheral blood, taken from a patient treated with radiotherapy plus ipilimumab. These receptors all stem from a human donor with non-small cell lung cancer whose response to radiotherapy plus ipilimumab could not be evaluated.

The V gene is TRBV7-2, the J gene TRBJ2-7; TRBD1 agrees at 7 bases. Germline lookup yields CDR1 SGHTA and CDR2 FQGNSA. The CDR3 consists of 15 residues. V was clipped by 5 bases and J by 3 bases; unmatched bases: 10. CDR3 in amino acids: CASSPRGGRDYEQYF. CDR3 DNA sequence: TGTGCCAGCAGCCCAAGAGGGGGCCGGGACTACGAGCAGTACTTC.

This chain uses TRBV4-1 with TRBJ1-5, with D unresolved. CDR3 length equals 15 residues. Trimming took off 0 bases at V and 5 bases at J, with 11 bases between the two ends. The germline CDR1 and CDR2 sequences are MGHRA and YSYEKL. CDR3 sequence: CASSQDLGNYQPQHF. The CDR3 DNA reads TGCGCCAGCAGCCAAGATCTAGGTAACTATCAGCCCCAGCATTTT.

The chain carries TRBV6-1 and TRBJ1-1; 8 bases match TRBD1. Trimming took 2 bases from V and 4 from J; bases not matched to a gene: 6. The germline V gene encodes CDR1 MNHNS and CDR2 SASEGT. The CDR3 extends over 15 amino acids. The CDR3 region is CASSEMPQGATEAFF. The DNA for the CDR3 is TGTGCCAGCAGTGAAATGCCCCAGGGGGCCACTGAAGCTTTCTTT.

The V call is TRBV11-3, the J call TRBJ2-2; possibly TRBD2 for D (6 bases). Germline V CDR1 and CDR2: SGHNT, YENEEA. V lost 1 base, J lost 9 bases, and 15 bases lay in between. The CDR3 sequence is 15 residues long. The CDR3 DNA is TGTGCCAGCAGCTTAGGGGGACTCAACCACCGGGAGCTGTTTTTT. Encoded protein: CASSLGGLNHRELFF.

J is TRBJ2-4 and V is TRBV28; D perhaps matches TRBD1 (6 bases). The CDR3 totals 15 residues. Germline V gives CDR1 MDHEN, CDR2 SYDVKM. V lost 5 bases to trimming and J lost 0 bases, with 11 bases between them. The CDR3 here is CASSTTGGAKNIQYF. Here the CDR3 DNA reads TGTGCCAGCAGTACGACAGGTGGAGCCAAAAACATTCAGTACTTC. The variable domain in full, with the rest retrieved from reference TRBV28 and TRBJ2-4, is DVKVTQSSRYLVKRTGEKVFLECVQDMDHENMFWYRQDPGLGLRLIYFSYDVKMKEKGDIPEGYSVSREKKERFSLILESASTNQTSMYLCASSTTGGAKNIQYFGAGTRLSVL.

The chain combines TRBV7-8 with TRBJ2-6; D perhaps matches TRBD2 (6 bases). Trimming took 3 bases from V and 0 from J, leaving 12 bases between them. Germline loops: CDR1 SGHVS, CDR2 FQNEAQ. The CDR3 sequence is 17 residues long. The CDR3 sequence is CASSFLGDSSGANVLTF. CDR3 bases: TGTGCCAGCAGCTTCTTGGGGGACTCCTCTGGGGCCAACGTCCTGACTTTC.

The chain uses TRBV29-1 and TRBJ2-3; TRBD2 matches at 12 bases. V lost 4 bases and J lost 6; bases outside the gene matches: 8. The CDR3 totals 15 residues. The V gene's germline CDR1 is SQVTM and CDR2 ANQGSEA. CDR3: CSVVLLAGGRDTQYF. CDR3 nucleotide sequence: TGCAGCGTTGTTCTACTAGCGGGAGGTAGGGATACGCAGTATTTT.

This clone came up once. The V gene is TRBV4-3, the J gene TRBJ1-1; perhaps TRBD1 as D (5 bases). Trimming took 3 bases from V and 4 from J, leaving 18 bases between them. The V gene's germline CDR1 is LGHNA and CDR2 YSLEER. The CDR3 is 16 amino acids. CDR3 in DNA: TGCGCCAGCAGCCAGACTCCCCAGGGTATGTTCACTGAAGCTTTCTTT. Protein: CASSQTPQGMFTEAFF.

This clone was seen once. In DNA, the CDR3 is TGTGCCAGCAGCCCCGGCGGGGGGACGAACTCCTACGAGCAGTACTTC. Translated: CASSPGGGTNSYEQYF. The chain recombines TRBV7-3 with TRBJ2-7; 8 positions agree with TRBD2. The CDR3 is 16 amino acids. Trimming took 5 bases from V and 0 from J; bases not matched to a gene: 9. CDR1 SGHTA and CDR2 FQGTGA come from the germline V gene.

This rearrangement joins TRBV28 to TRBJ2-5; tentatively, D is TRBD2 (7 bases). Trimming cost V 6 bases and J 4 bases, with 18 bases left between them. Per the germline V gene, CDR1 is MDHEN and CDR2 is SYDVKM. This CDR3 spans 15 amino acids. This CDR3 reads CASSPRGALPETQYF. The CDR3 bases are TGTGCCAGCAGCCCCCGGGGGGCGCTTCCAGAGACCCAGTACTTC. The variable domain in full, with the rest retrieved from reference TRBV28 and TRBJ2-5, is DVKVTQSSRYLVKRTGEKVFLECVQDMDHENMFWYRQDPGLGLRLIYFSYDVKMKEKGDIPEGYSVSREKKERFSLILESASTNQTSMYLCASSPRGALPETQYFGPGTRLLVL.